This TCR beta chain was recorded in a study of T cell changes during pregnancy in multiple sclerosis. Method: immunoSEQ multiplex PCR; TCRdb's copy keeps in-frame clones and lacks some. The sample yields fewer than 40,000 clones, over 90% seen once. This CDR3 spans 18 amino acids. Germline loops: CDR1 SGHTA, CDR2 FQGNSA. J was trimmed by 1 base and V by 0 bases; bases with no gene match: 12. This clone was seen once. The chain is built from TRBV7-2 and TRBJ2-7; 7 bases are shared with TRBD1. This clonotype was sampled from a female donor in good health, enrolled as a control in a pregnancy study. The sequences come from CD4+ T cells from peripheral blood mononuclear cells, collected after pregnancy. CDR3 in amino acids: CASSLAVGGRTHSYEQYF. The CDR3 DNA reads TGTGCCAGCAGCTTAGCCGTAGGGGGCAGGACCCATTCCTACGAGCAGTACTTC.